The 7 T cell receptor beta chains given below trace back to one sample, sequenced in a study of tissue T cells after allogeneic stem cell transplantation. Clones were read by immunoSEQ multiplex PCR, and TCRdb kept only the in-frame ones, dropping some. This sample has roughly 4,000 clones; about 44% occur once, and the top ten carry 28%. Time point described: mouse harvest day 14 after allogeneic transplant. Tail vein injection delivered 10^7 T-cell-depleted bone marrow cells and 10^6 splenic CD5+ T cells. Specimen: gut tissue. All receptors come from a female BALB/c mouse given C57BL/6 T cells with graft-versus-host disease after an allogeneic hematopoietic cell transplant.

This clone was counted a few times. The genes are named according to mouse. The DNA ends 1 residue before the CDR3 does, and the rest of the CDR3 is filled in from the germline J gene. The V call is TRBV26, the J call TRBJ1-2; D call uncertain. CDR1 and CDR2 (germline): KGHPV, FQNQEV (reference sequence). CDR3 size: 11 residues. With 2 bases removed from V and 2 bases from J, the gap between germline ends came to 0 bases. The DNA read from the CDR3 is TGTGCCAGCAGTCTGAACTCCGACTACACC. This sequence encodes CASSLNSDYT. The whole CDR3 sequence reads CASSLNSDYTF. The full variable domain, with the rest looked up from reference TRBV26 and TRBJ1-2, is NSKVIQTPRYLVKGQGQKAKMRCIPEKGHPVVFWYQQNKNNEFKFLINFQNQEVLQQIDMTEKRFSAECPSNSPCSLEIQSSEAGDSALYLCASSLNSDYTFGSGTRLLVI.

A note on this clone: The gene symbols are mouse symbols. The read ends 1 residue early relative to the CDR3; the germline J gene fills the gap. The genes are TRBV31 and TRBJ2-2; D possibly corresponds to TRBD2 (7 bases). The V end was cut by 0 bases, the J end by 2 bases, with 10 bases between. The CDR3 consists of 15 residues. In germline, CDR1 is GKSSPN, CDR2 SITVG. The CDR3 region is CAWSLLGGNTGQLYF. The DNA read from the CDR3 is TGTGCCTGGAGTCTATTGGGGGGCAACACCGGGCAGCTCTAC.

Turning to this clone: Gene labels here are mouse ones. The read ends 1 residue early relative to the CDR3; the germline J gene fills the gap. This rearrangement joins TRBV1 to TRBJ1-4, with D possibly being TRBD1 (6 bases). Germline V gene lookup returns CDR1 NSQYPW and CDR2 LRSPGD (reference sequence). The CDR3 covers 17 residues. V was clipped by 0 bases and J by 4 bases, with 15 bases between them. The covered CDR3 bases are TGCACCTGCAGTGCAGAGAGGCAGGGGACCTACAACGAAAGATTATTT. Its protein product is CTCSAERQGTYNERLF. The CDR3 in full is CTCSAERQGTYNERLFF.

Remarks on this clone: Genes and germline are mouse. The read terminates 1 residue before the CDR3 end, so the remaining end is supplied by the germline J gene. The chain employs TRBV26 and TRBJ2-7; no clear D. Germline assignment: CDR1 KGHPV and CDR2 FQNQEV (reference sequence). The CDR3 totals 11 residues. Trimming pared 5 bases from V and 3 bases from J, leaving 5 bases between. This CDR3 is CASSEDYEQYF. Partial CDR3 DNA: TGTGCCAGCAGTGAAGACTATGAACAGTAC. Supplemented by reference TRBV26 and TRBJ2-7, the full variable domain reads NSKVIQTPRYLVKGQGQKAKMRCIPEKGHPVVFWYQQNKNNEFKFLINFQNQEVLQQIDMTEKRFSAECPSNSPCSLEIQSSEAGDSALYLCASSEDYEQYFGPGTRLTVL.

A note on this clone: The germline and genes are mouse ones. The CDR3 reads CASSLGTTNTGQLYF. CDR3 DNA, as far as it was read: TGTGCCAGCAGCTTAGGGACAACAAACACCGGGCAGCTCTAC. The chain has TRBV3 and TRBJ2-2; D perhaps matches TRBD1 (5 bases). The read falls 1 residue short of the CDR3 end, and the missing part is taken from the germline J gene. The CDR3 runs to 15 residues. V dropped 1 base and J dropped 0 bases, with 6 bases sitting between them. CDR1 is SNHLY and CDR2 is FYNGKV in the germline V gene (reference sequence).

Concerning this clone itself: Each gene name is a mouse one. With the read ending 1 residue before the CDR3 end, the germline J gene is used to fill in that end. J is TRBJ1-4 and V is TRBV3; D gene unclear. The germline gives CDR1 SNHLY, CDR2 FYNGKV (reference sequence). V was pared by 5 bases and J by 0 bases, with 4 bases between. This CDR3 comprises 13 residues. The CDR3 bases that were read are TGTGCCAGCAGCAGGGTTTCCAACGAAAGATTATTT. Translation gives CASSRVSNERLF. The complete CDR3 protein is CASSRVSNERLFF.

About this clone itself: Gene names and germline refer to mouse. The read ends 1 residue early relative to the CDR3; the germline J gene fills the gap. The V gene is TRBV3, the J gene TRBJ2-4; D unclear. The CDR3 is 12 residues long. Germline loops: CDR1 SNHLY, CDR2 FYNGKV (reference sequence). Trimming removed 3 bases at V and 4 bases at J, with 5 bases between. CDR3 amino acids: CASSFPENTLYF. CDR3 DNA (partial): TGTGCCAGCAGCTTCCCTGAAAACACCTTGTAC.